One sample yielded the 21 T cell receptor beta chains listed below, sequenced in a study of T cells in Graves' hyperthyroidism and ophthalmopathy. RNA transcripts served as the template for amplifying TCR beta CDR3 regions. Researchers ran a first-round RT-PCR on the TCR CDR3 using the HTBI primer set. TCRdb re-called the multiplex PCR reads with MiXCR, one entry per CDR3 protein. Counted here are 550,000 to 600,000 distinct CDR3 sequences, 46% occurring once; the ten biggest clones make up roughly 20%. Sequencing was performed on peripheral blood or thyroid tissue (not recorded which). These receptors were obtained from an adult woman with Graves' disease, either hyperthyroidism or ophthalmopathy (not recorded which).

The chain combines TRBV20-1 with TRBJ2-1, with TRBD2 matching 8 bases. Germline assignment: CDR1 DFQATT and CDR2 SNEGSKA (reference sequence). The CDR3 consists of 14 residues. The trim removed 3 bases at V and 6 bases at J, leaving 7 bases unmatched. CDR3 residues: CSARTAGEGNEQFF. CDR3 DNA: TGCAGTGCTAGGACAGCGGGAGAAGGCAATGAGCAGTTCTTC.

V is TRBV6-5 and J is TRBJ2-5; no clear D gene. V dropped 0 bases and J dropped 1 base, with 12 bases sitting between them. CDR3 length equals 16 residues. From germline, CDR1 is MNHEY and CDR2 SVGAGI. CDR3 amino acids: CASSYSISPAQETQYF. The CDR3, as DNA: TGTGCCAGCAGTTACTCGATATCACCCGCCCAAGAGACCCAGTACTTC.

This clonotype was seen many times. The chain is built from TRBV5-1 and TRBJ2-7, with TRBD1 as a possible D gene (7 bases). V was pared by 5 bases and J by 7 bases, with 19 bases between. This CDR3 is 14 amino acids long. Germline assignment: CDR1 SGHRS and CDR2 YFSETQ. CDR3 in amino acids: CASSTTGPGGEQYF. The CDR3 DNA reads TGCGCCAGCAGTACGACCGGCCCAGGGGGGGAGCAGTACTTC.

The chain recombines TRBV7-3 with TRBJ2-7, with D possibly TRBD2 on 6 matching bases. This CDR3 spans 13 amino acids. The germline CDR1 and CDR2 sequences are SGHTA and FQGTGA. V shed 5 bases and J shed 4 bases, with 12 bases lying between them. The CDR3 DNA reads TGTGCCAGCAGCCAGTCGGGGGAGTACGAGCAGTACTTC. This codes for CASSQSGEYEQYF. Together with reference TRBV7-3 and TRBJ2-7, the CDR3 gives the full variable domain: GAGVSQTPSNKVTEKGKYVELRCDPISGHTALYWYRQSLGQGPEFLIYFQGTGAADDSGLPNDRFFAVRPEGSVSTLKIQRTERGDSAVYLCASSQSGEYEQYFGPGTRLTVT.

The genes are TRBV20-1 and TRBJ2-5; D may be TRBD2 (5 bases). Germline lookup yields CDR1 DFQATT and CDR2 SNEGSKA (reference sequence). This CDR3 is built from 15 residues. The V end lost 5 bases, the J end lost 2 bases, and 18 bases lay between the germline ends. The CDR3 nucleotides read TGCAGTGCTCCCGCCGGTCTAGCCGTACAAGAGACCCAGTACTTC. It specifies CSAPAGLAVQETQYF.

Worth noting for this clonotype: A clone one base away is much larger, so this may be a read error. The chain has TRBV19 and TRBJ1-1; tentatively, D is TRBD1 (5 bases). This CDR3 contains 12 residues. The V and J ends lost 3 bases and 8 bases respectively, with 10 bases between them. The germline CDR1 and CDR2 sequences are LNHDA and SQIVND (reference sequence). The CDR3 here is CASSMRGDEAFF. CDR3 nucleotides: TGTGCCAGTAGTATGCGGGGGGACGAAGCTTTCTTT.

As concerns this clonotype: This may stem from a read error, because a much larger clone lies one nucleotide away. The chain combines TRBV2 with TRBJ1-2, with D perhaps TRBD1 (5 bases). The V end lost 5 bases, the J end lost 6 bases, and 16 bases lay between the germline ends. Germline CDR1 SNHLY, CDR2 FYNNEI. This CDR3 region has 14 residues. CDR3 sequence (DNA): TGTGCCAGCAGTTTCACGGCAGGGTGGAATGGCTACACCTTC. The encoded protein is CASSFTAGWNGYTF.

V usage is TRBV20-1 and J usage is TRBJ1-5; D possibly corresponds to TRBD1 (5 bases). Germline CDR1 DFQATT, CDR2 SNEGSKA (reference sequence). Trimming cost V 5 bases and J 6 bases, with 20 bases left between them. This CDR3 spans 15 amino acids. The chain's CDR3 is CSAAEAQGISQPQHF. The DNA of the CDR3 is TGCAGTGCTGCTGAAGCCCAGGGTATCTCTCAGCCCCAGCATTTT.

This clonotype was seen a handful of times. This chain connects TRBV19 to TRBJ1-2; D remains unclear. CDR1 LNHDA and CDR2 SQIVND come from the germline V gene (reference sequence). The CDR3 runs 16 residues. Between the trimmed V and J ends, which lost 5 bases and 8 bases, there was a span of 24 bases. CDR3: CASSRSPQSLDWGYTF. CDR3 DNA: TGTGCCAGTAGTCGTTCCCCGCAGTCCCTCGACTGGGGCTACACCTTC.

This clonotype was seen just once. The rearrangement links TRBV7-2 to TRBJ2-1; D may be TRBD1 or TRBD2 (5 bases each). V dropped 1 base and J dropped 2 bases, with 15 bases sitting between them. In germline, CDR1 is SGHTA, CDR2 FQGNSA. CDR3 size: 17 residues. CDR3 bases: TGTGCCAGCAGCTTAGGGTGGGGCAGGGACCCCTACAATGAGCAGTTCTTC. Translating gives CASSLGWGRDPYNEQFF.

The chain has TRBV2 and TRBJ2-7; 7 bases agree with TRBD1. Germline CDR1 SNHLY, CDR2 FYNNEI. The CDR3 covers 15 residues. Germline trimming cut 3 bases from V and 0 bases from J; bases unmatched to any gene: 5. The CDR3 sequence is CASSDTDRSSYEQYF. The CDR3 DNA follows: TGTGCCAGCAGTGACACGGACAGGAGCTCCTACGAGCAGTACTTC.

This clonotype occurred many times. The V gene is TRBV20-1, the J gene TRBJ1-5; D is ambiguous. The germline CDR1 and CDR2 sequences are DFQATT and SNEGSKA (reference sequence). The V end was cut by 3 bases, the J end by 4 bases, with 10 bases between. This CDR3 has 13 residues. The CDR3 DNA is TGCAGTGCTAGCGCCCTGGGGAATCAGCCCCAGCATTTT. This sequence encodes CSASALGNQPQHF.

Notes on this clonotype: Mismatch with germline at one junction end may stem from a read error. This chain joins TRBV24-1 and TRBJ2-5, with TRBD1 as a possible D gene (5 bases). Germline V gives CDR1 KGHDR, CDR2 SFDVKD. There are 11 residues in the CDR3. Here the CDR3 reads CAPRATETQYF. The CDR3, as DNA: TGTGCCCCCAGGGCCACGGAGACCCAGTACTTC.

At least ten counts were recorded for this clonotype. This rearrangement joins TRBV7-2 to TRBJ1-5; D is unresolved. The CDR3 runs 13 residues. Germline V gene data show CDR1 as SGHTA and CDR2 as FQGNSA. With 4 bases removed from V and 3 bases from J, the gap between germline ends came to 7 bases. CDR3 in amino acids: CASSYWTNQPQHF. The DNA of the CDR3 is TGTGCCAGCAGCTACTGGACCAATCAGCCCCAGCATTTT.

Many counts were recorded for this clonotype. The chain recombines TRBV12-3 or TRBV12-4 with TRBJ2-5, with D possibly being TRBD1 (6 bases). The CDR3 contains 14 residues. Trimming stripped 6 bases from V and 3 bases from J, with 14 bases between. This CDR3 reads CASSRQAAKETQYF. The CDR3 region has the DNA TGTGCCAGCAGCCGACAGGCGGCGAAAGAGACCCAGTACTTC.

There are a few counts of this clonotype. The chain uses TRBV19 and TRBJ2-7, with TRBD1 matching over 7 bases. The CDR3 covers 13 residues. Trimming took 5 bases from V and 2 from J; bases not matched to a gene: 3. Germline CDR1 is LNHDA and CDR2 is SQIVND (reference sequence). For the CDR3, the DNA is TGTGCCAGTAGTGTGGGACAGACCTACGAGCAGTACTTC. Its protein is CASSVGQTYEQYF.

On this clonotype: Compared with germline, one end of the junction differs, possibly owing to a read error. CDR3 sequence: CASSPVGGTEAFF. The CDR3 DNA is TGCGCCAGCAGCCCAGTAGGGGGCACTGAAGCTTTCTTT. This chain uses TRBV7-3 with TRBJ1-1, with TRBD1 as a possible D gene (6 bases). This CDR3 spans 13 amino acids. CDR1 is SGHTA and CDR2 is FQGTGA in the germline V gene.

V usage is TRBV7-2 and J usage is TRBJ1-2; no clear D gene. Germline loops: CDR1 SGHTA, CDR2 FQGNSA. The CDR3 runs to 14 residues. The V and J ends lost 5 bases and 2 bases respectively, with 12 bases between them. CDR3 sequence (DNA): TGTGCCAGCAGCCAAGGTTTGGGGAACTATGGCTACACCTTC. Amino acid sequence: CASSQGLGNYGYTF.

This clonotype occurred many times. This chain uses TRBV12-3 or TRBV12-4 with TRBJ2-7, with TRBD1 matching over 9 bases. The CDR3 consists of 14 residues. V lost 5 bases, J lost 6 bases, and 8 bases stayed unmatched. CDR3 sequence: CASSVRTGDSEQYF. In DNA form, the CDR3 reads TGTGCCAGCAGTGTAAGGACAGGGGATAGCGAGCAGTACTTC.

Worth noting for this clonotype: A much larger clone sits a single nucleotide away, making a read error possible. V is TRBV28 and J is TRBJ2-5, with a possible D match to TRBD2 (6 bases). Germline loops: CDR1 MDHEN, CDR2 SYDVKM. This CDR3 contains 13 residues. CDR3 region: CVSSSGSLETQYF. The CDR3 DNA is TGTGTCAGCAGTTCCGGGAGTCTGGAGACCCAGTACTTC.

This chain joins TRBV12-3 or TRBV12-4 and TRBJ1-4; 7 bases are a match to TRBD1. Trimming took 6 bases from V and 4 from J; bases not matched to a gene: 8. This CDR3 is 15 amino acids long. The DNA for the CDR3 is TGTGCCAGCAGCCCCGGACAGGCGGATAATGAAAAACTGTTTTTT. Encoded protein: CASSPGQADNEKLFF.